These T cell receptor beta chains were read from a single sample in a study of shared clonotypes between healthy human individuals. TCRdb's copy holds only in-frame clones and misses some; the assay was immunoSEQ multiplex PCR. The sample has approximately 2.1 million clones, over 90% seen once. Sequenced material: naive CD4+ T cells from PBMCs. The receptors were gathered from a man younger than 35 in good health. Some clones in this sample may be carry-over from other donors' samples. Each CDR3 is given without its conserved first and last residue.

v_call: TRBV19
j_call: TRBJ2-1
cdr3_aa: ASRTSGSMDEQF

v_call: TRBV7-3
j_call: TRBJ2-3
cdr3_aa: ASSPSTSGRTDTQY

v_call: TRBV10-3
j_call: TRBJ1-1
cdr3_aa: ASSGEGDTEAF

v_call: TRBV28
j_call: TRBJ2-3
cdr3_aa: ASSFMRTGFTDTQY

v_call: TRBV6-5
j_call: TRBJ1-1
cdr3_aa: ASSYRGKNTEAF

v_call: TRBV6-5
j_call: TRBJ2-7
cdr3_aa: ASSYSDRVGGEQY

v_call: TRBV6-4
j_call: TRBJ2-7
cdr3_aa: ASRGERGCWSGRRDEQY

v_call: TRBV7-2
j_call: TRBJ1-2
cdr3_aa: ASSLQGPAGYGYT

v_call: TRBV6-6
j_call: TRBJ1-2
cdr3_aa: ASRPDSSYGYT

v_call: TRBV15
j_call: TRBJ2-3
cdr3_aa: ATRGGSSTDTQY

v_call: TRBV7-9
j_call: TRBJ2-2
cdr3_aa: ASSLSIPTSGGELF

v_call: TRBV25-1
j_call: TRBJ2-3
cdr3_aa: ASSEFKRDTQY

v_call: TRBV5-4
j_call: TRBJ2-2
cdr3_aa: ASSLAAAPNTGELF

v_call: TRBV6-6
j_call: TRBJ2-5
cdr3_aa: ASSYEGIKETQY

v_call: TRBV7-9
j_call: TRBJ1-4
cdr3_aa: ASRSSGTGESVGEKLF

v_call: TRBV5-5
j_call: TRBJ2-1
cdr3_aa: ASSLGGPEFDEQF

v_call: TRBV29-1
j_call: TRBJ1-1
cdr3_aa: SVGLTGWTEAF

v_call: TRBV29-1
j_call: TRBJ2-1
cdr3_aa: SVRRTGSIHEQF

v_call: TRBV25-1
j_call: TRBJ2-2
cdr3_aa: ASSDPPGGRERSGELF

v_call: TRBV18
j_call: TRBJ2-7
cdr3_aa: ASSPRDRTYEQY

v_call: TRBV9
j_call: TRBJ1-4
cdr3_aa: ASSPTASNEKLF

v_call: TRBV19
j_call: TRBJ2-5
cdr3_aa: ASSTRGSLGETQY

v_call: TRBV5-4
j_call: TRBJ2-1
cdr3_aa: ASTPSGESSYNEQF

v_call: TRBV12-5
j_call: TRBJ1-1
cdr3_aa: ASGFGAGRNTEAF

v_call: TRBV5-8
j_call: TRBJ2-3
cdr3_aa: ASRLQGIGTQY

v_call: TRBV11-2
j_call: TRBJ2-1
cdr3_aa: ASSLDGPLFGDEQF

v_call: TRBV2
j_call: TRBJ2-3
cdr3_aa: ASSEAWVPDTQY

v_call: TRBV28
j_call: TRBJ2-5
cdr3_aa: ASSPSYLTSGSGQETQY

v_call: TRBV4-1
j_call: TRBJ2-2
cdr3_aa: ASSQVAGSRAGELF

v_call: TRBV4-1
j_call: TRBJ2-3
cdr3_aa: ASSPGEGRNTDTQY

v_call: TRBV9
j_call: TRBJ2-7
cdr3_aa: ASSESRGGGYYEQY

v_call: TRBV2
j_call: TRBJ2-2
cdr3_aa: ASGTSGTSGELF

v_call: TRBV28
j_call: TRBJ1-3
cdr3_aa: ATLSWAAVPGNTIY

v_call: TRBV5-1
j_call: TRBJ2-3
cdr3_aa: ASSLAGRRGTDTQY

v_call: TRBV4-1
j_call: TRBJ2-3
cdr3_aa: ASSQGPFSRTDTQY

v_call: TRBV9
j_call: TRBJ1-3
cdr3_aa: ASSVGWGAGGNTIY

v_call: TRBV5-4
j_call: TRBJ2-5
cdr3_aa: ASSRHLTSGGETQY

v_call: TRBV7-2
j_call: TRBJ2-5
cdr3_aa: ASGPRGAGQETQY

v_call: TRBV6-6
j_call: TRBJ1-4
cdr3_aa: ASSSTGGFNEKLF

v_call: TRBV5-1
j_call: TRBJ2-7
cdr3_aa: ASSLQGHEQY

v_call: TRBV5-1
j_call: TRBJ2-7
cdr3_aa: ASSFGTSGRFSSYEQY

v_call: TRBV2
j_call: TRBJ2-2
cdr3_aa: ASSELGQGNTGELF

v_call: TRBV9
j_call: TRBJ1-4
cdr3_aa: ASSAEGTGRGEKLF

v_call: TRBV29-1
j_call: TRBJ2-3
cdr3_aa: SVRTGGDTQY

v_call: TRBV9
j_call: TRBJ1-1
cdr3_aa: ASSVTGGLVTEAF

v_call: TRBV18
j_call: TRBJ2-7
cdr3_aa: ASSLPRTGRGLEQY

v_call: TRBV2
j_call: TRBJ1-5
cdr3_aa: ASSEALLGGQPQH

v_call: TRBV13
j_call: TRBJ2-1
cdr3_aa: ASRVAGGPKEQF

v_call: TRBV4-1
j_call: TRBJ2-3
cdr3_aa: ASSLGLAGTTDTQY

v_call: TRBV7-3
j_call: TRBJ1-1
cdr3_aa: ASSLIVNTEAF

v_call: TRBV30
j_call: TRBJ2-5
cdr3_aa: AWDFWGTQY

v_call: TRBV28
j_call: TRBJ1-3
cdr3_aa: ASSGGHSGDTIY

v_call: TRBV6-1
j_call: TRBJ1-2
cdr3_aa: ASSEVPGLFTRGYT

v_call: TRBV6-5
j_call: TRBJ1-5
cdr3_aa: ASSEARGASQH

v_call: TRBV5-1
j_call: TRBJ2-3
cdr3_aa: ASSLTTGRDTQY